This T cell receptor beta chain derives from a study of T cell changes during pregnancy in multiple sclerosis. This clone was picked up a small number of times. V lost 0 bases and J 0 bases, leaving 9 bases between the germline ends. The CDR3 has 15 residues. Germline V gene lookup returns CDR1 MNHEY and CDR2 SVGAGI. This table comes from immunoSEQ multiplex PCR, and its TCRdb copy is limited to in-frame clones, with some not included. The sample has tens of thousands of clones, 90% seen once. Sequenced here: peripheral blood, sampled in the third trimester of pregnancy. The chain joins TRBV6-5 to TRBJ2-7; maybe TRBD1 (5 bases). The TCR originated in a female donor in good health, enrolled as a control in a pregnancy study. DNA for the CDR3: TGTGCCAGCAGTTACTCGGCAGACAGCTCCTACGAGCAGTACTTC. Its protein is CASSYSADSSYEQYF.